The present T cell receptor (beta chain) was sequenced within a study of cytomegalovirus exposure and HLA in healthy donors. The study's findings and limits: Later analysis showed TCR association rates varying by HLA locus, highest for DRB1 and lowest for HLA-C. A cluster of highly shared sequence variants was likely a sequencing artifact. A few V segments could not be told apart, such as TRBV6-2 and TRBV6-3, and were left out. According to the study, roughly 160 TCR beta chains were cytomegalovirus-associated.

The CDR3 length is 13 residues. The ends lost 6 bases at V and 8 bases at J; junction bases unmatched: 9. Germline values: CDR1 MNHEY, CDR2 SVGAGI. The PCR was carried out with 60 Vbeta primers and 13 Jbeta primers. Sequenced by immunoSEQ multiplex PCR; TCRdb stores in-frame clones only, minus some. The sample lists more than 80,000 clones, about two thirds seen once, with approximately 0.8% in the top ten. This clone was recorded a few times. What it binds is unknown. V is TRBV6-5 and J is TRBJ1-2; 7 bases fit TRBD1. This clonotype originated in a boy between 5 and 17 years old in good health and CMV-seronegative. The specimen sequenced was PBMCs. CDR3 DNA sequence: TGTGCCAGCAGCCAGACAGGGCTGTTGGGCTACACCTTC. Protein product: CASSQTGLLGYTF.